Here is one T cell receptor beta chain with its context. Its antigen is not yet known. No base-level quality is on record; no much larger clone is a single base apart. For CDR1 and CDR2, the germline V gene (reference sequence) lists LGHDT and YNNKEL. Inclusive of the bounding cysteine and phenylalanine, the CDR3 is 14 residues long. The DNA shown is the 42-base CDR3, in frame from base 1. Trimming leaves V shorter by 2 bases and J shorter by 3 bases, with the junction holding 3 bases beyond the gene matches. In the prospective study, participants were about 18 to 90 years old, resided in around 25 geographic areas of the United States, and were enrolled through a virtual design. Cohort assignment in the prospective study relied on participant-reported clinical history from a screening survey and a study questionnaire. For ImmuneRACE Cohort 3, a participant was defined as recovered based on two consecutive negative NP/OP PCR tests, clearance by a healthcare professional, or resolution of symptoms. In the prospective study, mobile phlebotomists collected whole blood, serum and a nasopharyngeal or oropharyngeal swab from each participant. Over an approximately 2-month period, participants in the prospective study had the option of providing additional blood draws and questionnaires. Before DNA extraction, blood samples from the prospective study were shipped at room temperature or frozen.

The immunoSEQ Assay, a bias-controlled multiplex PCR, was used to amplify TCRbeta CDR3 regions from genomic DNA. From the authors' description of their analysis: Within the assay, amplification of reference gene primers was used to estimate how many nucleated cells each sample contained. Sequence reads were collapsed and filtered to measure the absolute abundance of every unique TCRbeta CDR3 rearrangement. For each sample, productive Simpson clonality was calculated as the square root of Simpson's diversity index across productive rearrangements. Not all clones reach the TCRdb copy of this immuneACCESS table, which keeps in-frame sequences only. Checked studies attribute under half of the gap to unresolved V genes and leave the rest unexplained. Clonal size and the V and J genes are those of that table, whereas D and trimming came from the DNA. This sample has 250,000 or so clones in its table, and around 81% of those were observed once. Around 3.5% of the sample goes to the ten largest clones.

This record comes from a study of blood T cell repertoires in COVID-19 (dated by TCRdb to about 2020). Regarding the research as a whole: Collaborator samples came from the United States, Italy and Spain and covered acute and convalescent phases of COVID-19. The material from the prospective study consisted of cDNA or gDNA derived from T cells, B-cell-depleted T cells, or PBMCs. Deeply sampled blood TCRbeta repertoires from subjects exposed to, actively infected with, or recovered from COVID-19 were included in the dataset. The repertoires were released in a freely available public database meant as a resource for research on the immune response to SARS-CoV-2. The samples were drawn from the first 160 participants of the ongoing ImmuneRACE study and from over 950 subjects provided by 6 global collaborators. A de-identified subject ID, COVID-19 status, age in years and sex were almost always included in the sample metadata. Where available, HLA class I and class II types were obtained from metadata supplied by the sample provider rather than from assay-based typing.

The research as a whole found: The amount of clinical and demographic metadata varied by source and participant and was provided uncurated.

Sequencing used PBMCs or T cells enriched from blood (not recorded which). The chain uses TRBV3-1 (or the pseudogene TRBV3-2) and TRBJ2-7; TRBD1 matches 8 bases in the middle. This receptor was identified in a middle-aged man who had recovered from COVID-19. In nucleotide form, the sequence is TGTGCCAGCAGCCAATGGACAGGGATCTACGAGCAGTACTTC. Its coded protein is CASSQWTGIYEQYF.